The source of this TCR beta chain is a study of T cell responses to AZD1222 COVID-19 vaccine. Study-level findings and limits: The span of vaccine-associated CD4 TCRs extended across spike, with dominance at 160-218 and 743-854. The donors showed a predominance of white British ancestry and of females, with possible underestimation of clonal diversity. Repertoires were obtained only post-peak T cell response. Two AZD1222 administrations were followed by greater Spike-specific TCR breadth and depth.

For this clone: The antigen remains undetermined.

The V and J ends lost 6 bases and 4 bases, in that order; junction bases with no gene match: 6. Germline CDR1 and CDR2: MNHEY and SVGAGI. The CDR3 is 14 amino acids. The method was immunoSEQ multiplex PCR; TCRdb's version includes in-frame clones alone and lacks a portion of them. Of 110,000 to 150,000 clones in the sample, approximately 85% are singletons; the top ten hold about 8%. The chain is built from TRBV6-5 and TRBJ2-7; 10 nucleotides match TRBD1. The clonotype originates from an adult in good health. Material: peripheral blood, obtained on day 0 of AZD1222 vaccination. CDR3 sequence: CASSQLGQGYEQYF. The CDR3 DNA sequence: TGTGCCAGCAGCCAACTGGGACAGGGGTACGAGCAGTACTTC.